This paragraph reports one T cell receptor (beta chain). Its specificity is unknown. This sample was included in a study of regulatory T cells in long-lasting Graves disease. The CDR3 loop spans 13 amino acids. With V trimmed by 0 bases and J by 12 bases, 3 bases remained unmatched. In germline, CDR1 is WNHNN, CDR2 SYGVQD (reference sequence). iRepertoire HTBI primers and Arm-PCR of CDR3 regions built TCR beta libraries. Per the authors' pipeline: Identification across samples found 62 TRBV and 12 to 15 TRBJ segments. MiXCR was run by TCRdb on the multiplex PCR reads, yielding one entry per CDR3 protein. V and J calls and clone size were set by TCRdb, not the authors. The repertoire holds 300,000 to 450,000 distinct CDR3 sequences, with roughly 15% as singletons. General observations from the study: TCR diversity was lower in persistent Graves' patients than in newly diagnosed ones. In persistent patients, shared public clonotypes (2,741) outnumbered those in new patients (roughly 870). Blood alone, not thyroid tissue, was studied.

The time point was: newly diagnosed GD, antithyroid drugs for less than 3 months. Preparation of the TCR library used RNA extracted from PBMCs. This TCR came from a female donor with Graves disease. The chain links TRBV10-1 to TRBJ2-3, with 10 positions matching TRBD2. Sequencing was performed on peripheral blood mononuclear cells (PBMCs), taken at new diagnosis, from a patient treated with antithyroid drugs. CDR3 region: CASSESLAGAQYF. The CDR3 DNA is TGCGCCAGCAGTGAGTCCCTAGCGGGAGCTCAGTATTTT.